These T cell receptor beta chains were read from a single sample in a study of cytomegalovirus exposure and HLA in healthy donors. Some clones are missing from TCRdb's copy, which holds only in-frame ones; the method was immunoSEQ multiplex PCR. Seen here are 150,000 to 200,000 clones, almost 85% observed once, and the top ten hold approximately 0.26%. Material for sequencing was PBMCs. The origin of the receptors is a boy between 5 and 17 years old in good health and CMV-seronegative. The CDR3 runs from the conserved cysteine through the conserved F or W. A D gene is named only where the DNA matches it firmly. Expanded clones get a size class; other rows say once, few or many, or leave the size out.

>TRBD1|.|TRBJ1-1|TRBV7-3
CASSRIDRVVTEAFF
TGTGCCAGCAGCCGGATAGACAGGGTGGTAACTGAAGCTTTCTTT
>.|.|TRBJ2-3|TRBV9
CASSVAVRQDTQYF
TGTGCCAGCAGCGTGGCAGTGCGACAGGATACGCAGTATTTT
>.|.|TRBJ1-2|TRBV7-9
CASSYADLSYTF
TGTGCCAGCAGCTATGCGGATCTGAGCTACACCTTC
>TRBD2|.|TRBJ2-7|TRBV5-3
CARSFVPRWTSGPEVGSYEQYF
TGTGCCAGAAGCTTCGTTCCCCGGTGGACTAGCGGTCCGGAGGTAGGATCCTACGAGCAGTACTTC
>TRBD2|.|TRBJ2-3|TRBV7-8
CASSAGLAGGPSDTDTQYF
TGTGCCAGCAGCGCGGGACTAGCGGGAGGCCCCTCAGACACAGATACGCAGTATTTT
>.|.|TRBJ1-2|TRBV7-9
CASSRAGEEGYTF
TGTGCCAGCAGCCGAGCCGGGGAGGAGGGCTACACCTTC
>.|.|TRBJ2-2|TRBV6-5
CASSFLDNPGELFF
TGTGCCAGCAGTTTCCTCGACAATCCCGGGGAGCTGTTTTTT
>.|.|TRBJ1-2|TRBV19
CASSISRGEYGYTF
TGTGCCAGTAGTATTAGCAGGGGAGAATATGGCTACACCTTC
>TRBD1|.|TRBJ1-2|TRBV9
CASSAGQKSQANYGYTF
TGTGCCAGCAGCGCGGGACAGAAAAGCCAAGCTAACTATGGCTACACCTTC
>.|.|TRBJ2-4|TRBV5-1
CASSLSSDSSVKNIQYF
TGCGCCAGCAGCTTGTCTAGCGATTCATCGGTCAAAAACATTCAGTACTTC
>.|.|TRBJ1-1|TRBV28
CASTGKTEAFF
TGTGCCAGCACGGGGAAAACTGAAGCTTTCTTT
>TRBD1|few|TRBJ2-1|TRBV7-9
CASSWGQYNEQFF
TGTGCCAGCAGCTGGGGACAGTACAATGAGCAGTTCTTC
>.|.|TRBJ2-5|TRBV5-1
CASCPGDQETQYF
TGCGCCAGCTGCCCGGGGGACCAAGAGACCCAGTACTTC
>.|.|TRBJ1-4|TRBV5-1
CASSFGGKLFF
TGCGCCAGCAGCTTCGGGGGAAAACTGTTTTTT
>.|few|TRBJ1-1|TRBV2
CASRTRTEAFF
TGTGCCAGCAGGACGAGGACTGAAGCTTTCTTT
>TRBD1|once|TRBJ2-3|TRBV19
CASSMSQGIDTQYF
TGTGCCAGTAGTATGTCACAGGGGATAGATACGCAGTATTTT
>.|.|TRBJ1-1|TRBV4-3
CASSQDTQGGPTATEAFF
TGCGCCAGCAGCCAAGATACCCAGGGAGGTCCTACAGCCACTGAAGCTTTCTTT
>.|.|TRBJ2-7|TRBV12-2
CASRLEPRKRGGGRSYEQYF
TGTGCAAGTCGCTTAGAGCCTAGGAAGCGGGGGGGCGGAAGATCCTACGAGCAGTACTTC
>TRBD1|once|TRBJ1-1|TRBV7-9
CASSPGTGWGAFF
TGTGCCAGCAGCCCAGGGACAGGGTGGGGAGCTTTCTTT
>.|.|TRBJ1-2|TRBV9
CASSPQRVGYGYTF
TGTGCCAGCAGCCCCCAGCGGGTCGGGTATGGCTACACCTTC
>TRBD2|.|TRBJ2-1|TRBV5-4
CASSFGGTYNEQFF
TGTGCCAGCAGCTTCGGGGGGACCTACAATGAGCAGTTCTTC
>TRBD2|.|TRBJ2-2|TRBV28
CASSLWFGSGLALTGELFF
TGTGCCAGCAGTTTATGGTTCGGTTCCGGACTAGCGCTGACCGGGGAGCTGTTTTTT
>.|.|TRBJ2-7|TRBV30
CAWRQPTPRATYEQYF
TGTGCCTGGAGACAACCAACCCCCAGGGCGACCTACGAGCAGTACTTC
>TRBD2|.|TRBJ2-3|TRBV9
CASSVSSAGGPTDTQYF
TGTGCCAGCAGCGTAAGTAGTGCGGGGGGACCCACAGATACGCAGTATTTT
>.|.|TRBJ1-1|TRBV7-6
CASSFGGANTEAFF
TGTGCCAGCAGCTTCGGCGGGGCCAACACTGAAGCTTTCTTT
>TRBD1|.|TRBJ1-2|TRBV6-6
CASSPRTGKLYGYTF
TGTGCCAGCAGCCCCCGGACAGGAAAACTTTATGGCTACACCTTC
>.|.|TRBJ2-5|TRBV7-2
CASSRGLETQYF
TGTGCCAGCAGCCGCGGACTAGAGACCCAGTACTTC
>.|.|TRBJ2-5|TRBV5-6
CASSFWGRTETQYF
TGTGCCAGCAGCTTTTGGGGCCGGACAGAGACCCAGTACTTC
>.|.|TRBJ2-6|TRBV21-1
CASSKDGGSGANVLTF
TGTGCCAGCAGCAAAGATGGCGGCTCTGGGGCCAACGTCCTGACTTTC
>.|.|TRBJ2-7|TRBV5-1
CASSLAGLYEQYF
TGCGCCAGCAGCTTGGCAGGACTCTACGAGCAGTACTTC
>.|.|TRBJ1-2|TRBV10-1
CASSESGQIGGYTF
TGCGCCAGCAGTGAGTCGGGACAAATCGGTGGCTACACCTTC
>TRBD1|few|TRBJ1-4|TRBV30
CAWSSGTGNEKLFF
TGTGCCTGGAGTTCCGGGACAGGGAATGAAAAACTGTTTTTT
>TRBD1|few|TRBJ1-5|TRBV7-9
CASSPQGGKGQPQHF
TGTGCCAGCAGCCCCCAGGGGGGAAAGGGTCAGCCCCAGCATTTT
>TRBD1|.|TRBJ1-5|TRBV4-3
CASSQDMGQGDQPQHF
TGCGCCAGCAGCCAGGACATGGGACAGGGAGATCAGCCCCAGCATTTT
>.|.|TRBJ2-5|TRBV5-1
CASSLSQGQETQYF
TGCGCCAGCAGTCTGAGTCAGGGCCAAGAGACCCAGTACTTC
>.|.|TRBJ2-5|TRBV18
CASSPVFSGKETQYF
TGTGCCAGCTCACCAGTCTTCAGCGGAAAAGAGACCCAGTACTTC
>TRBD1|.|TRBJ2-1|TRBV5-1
CASSLGQGEVNEQFF
TGCGCCAGCAGCTTGGGACAGGGAGAGGTCAATGAGCAGTTCTTC
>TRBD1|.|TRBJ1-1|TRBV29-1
CSARDRGPTEAFF
TGCAGCGCCCGGGACAGGGGGCCAACTGAAGCTTTCTTT
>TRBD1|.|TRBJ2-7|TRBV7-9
CASSFWSGDSPTYEQYF
TGTGCCAGCAGCTTTTGGTCCGGGGACAGCCCGACCTACGAGCAGTACTTC
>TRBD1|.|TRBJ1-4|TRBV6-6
CASRLRGQGREKLFF
TGTGCCAGCAGACTGAGGGGACAGGGGCGGGAAAAACTGTTTTTT
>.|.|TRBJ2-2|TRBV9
CASSPSWAVNTGELFF
TGTGCCAGCAGCCCCAGTTGGGCTGTTAACACCGGGGAGCTGTTTTTT
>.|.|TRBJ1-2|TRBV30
CAWCGTIRANYGYTF
TGTGCCTGGTGTGGAACCATAAGAGCTAACTATGGCTACACCTTC
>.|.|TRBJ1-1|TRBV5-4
CASSLTGNTEAFF
TGTGCCAGCAGCTTAACCGGGAACACTGAAGCTTTCTTT
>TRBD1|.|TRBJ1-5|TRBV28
CASSPGTDYSNQPQHF
TGTGCCAGCAGTCCCGGGACAGACTATAGCAATCAGCCCCAGCATTTT
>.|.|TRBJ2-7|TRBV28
CASSPRGYPYEQYF
TGTGCCAGCAGCCCACGGGGTTACCCCTACGAGCAGTACTTC
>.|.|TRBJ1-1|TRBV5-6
CASSLSQGAEAFF
TGTGCCAGCAGCTTGTCACAGGGAGCTGAAGCTTTCTTT
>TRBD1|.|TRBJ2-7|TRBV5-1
CASSLDWTGGTQEYF
TGCGCCAGCAGCTTGGATTGGACAGGGGGCACCCAGGAGTACTTC
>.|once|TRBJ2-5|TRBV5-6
CASSFIEETQYF
TGTGCCAGCAGCTTTATCGAAGAGACCCAGTACTTC
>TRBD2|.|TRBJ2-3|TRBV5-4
CASSLGPTSGASTDTQYF
TGTGCCAGCAGCTTGGGCCCGACTAGCGGGGCTAGCACAGATACGCAGTATTTT
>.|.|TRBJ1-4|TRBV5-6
CASSGDRIKTNEKLFF
TGTGCCAGCAGCGGAGACAGGATCAAAACTAATGAAAAACTGTTTTTT
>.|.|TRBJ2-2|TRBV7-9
CASSPRTQNTGELFF
TGTGCCAGCAGCCCCCGGACACAGAACACCGGGGAGCTGTTTTTT
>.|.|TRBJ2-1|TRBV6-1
CASSERGQGGNEQFF
TGTGCCAGCAGTGAGCGCGGGCAGGGAGGCAATGAGCAGTTCTTC
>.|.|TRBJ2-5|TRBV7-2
CASSLAGGRETQYF
TGTGCCAGCAGCTTAGCGGGGGGGCGAGAGACCCAGTACTTC
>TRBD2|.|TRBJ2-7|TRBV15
CATSSSLAGDYEQYF
TGTGCCACCAGCTCGTCGTTAGCGGGGGACTACGAGCAGTACTTC
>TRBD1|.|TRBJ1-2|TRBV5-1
CASSVGTALHGYTF
TGCGCCAGCAGTGTAGGGACAGCCCTCCATGGCTACACCTTC
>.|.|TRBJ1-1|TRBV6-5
CASSPLTMDRAEAFF
TGTGCCAGCAGTCCACTTACGATGGACAGAGCTGAAGCTTTCTTT
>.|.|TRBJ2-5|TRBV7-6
CASSLETAVAVKETQYF
TGTGCCAGCAGCTTAGAGACGGCCGTGGCGGTAAAAGAGACCCAGTACTTC